The entry that follows covers one TCR beta chain sequence. Antigen specificity is unknown. These data originate in a study of vaccination effects on CD4 cells after COVID-19. In the study overall: Each person got two doses of an mRNA SARS-CoV-2 vaccine, BNT162b2 or mRNA-1273.

Viral peptide pools were used in the ViraFEST assay to expand antigen-specific CD4+ T cells, and sequencing came afterward. After roughly 9 days in culture, the CD4+ T cells were isolated. The vaccine recipients had no prior SARS-CoV-2 infection, with negative nucleocapsid antibodies. Each culture had half its medium swapped for IL-2 medium on days 3 and 7. The germline V gene has CDR1 SGHDT and CDR2 YYEEEE. The CDR3 totals 11 residues. Trimming left V 4 bases short and J 7 bases short, with 7 bases between. The method was immunoSEQ multiplex PCR; TCRdb's version includes in-frame clones alone and lacks a portion of them. Among 28,000 or so clones listed, around three quarters were seen once. Overall study findings and caveats: After vaccination, at late timepoints, clones induced by infection and by vaccine contracted markedly.

The chain employs TRBV5-6 and TRBJ2-3; D is unclear. The TCR comes from a human donor who received a COVID-19 vaccine. Sequencing was performed on CD4+ T cells from PBMCs cultured with SARS-CoV-2 spike peptides, taken before COVID-19 vaccination. CDR3 amino acids: CASSGVYTQYF. The CDR3, as DNA: TGTGCCAGCAGCGGGGTGTATACGCAGTATTTT.